This T cell receptor (beta chain) is from a study of cytomegalovirus exposure and HLA in healthy donors. Overall study: An analysis done earlier identified about 100 million unique TCR beta sequences from about 179 million T cells. Inside one of the first data releases sat about 91 million unique TCRs taken from HLA-typed donors.

Amplification used 60 Vbeta primers and 13 Jbeta primers. Produced via immunoSEQ multiplex PCR; TCRdb's table is partial and in-frame only. The sample lists about 95,000 clones; around three quarters were seen once. The CDR3 contains 14 residues. V was pared by 5 bases and J by 3 bases, with 3 bases of the junction left unmatched. Germline V gene data show CDR1 as SGHAT and CDR2 as FQNNGV. This clone was detected a few times. Its antigen remains unknown. Points from the study as a whole: TCR beta V segments were, for the most part, productive about 87% or about 30% of the time in an earlier analysis.

The clonotype comes from a man aged 55-75 years in good health and CMV-seronegative. Material for sequencing was PBMCs. The rearrangement uses TRBV11-2 and TRBJ2-7, with 11 bases aligning to TRBD2. CDR3 nucleotides: TGTGCCAGCAGCCGGGGGACTAGCGGCTACGAGCAGTACTTC. This encodes CASSRGTSGYEQYF.